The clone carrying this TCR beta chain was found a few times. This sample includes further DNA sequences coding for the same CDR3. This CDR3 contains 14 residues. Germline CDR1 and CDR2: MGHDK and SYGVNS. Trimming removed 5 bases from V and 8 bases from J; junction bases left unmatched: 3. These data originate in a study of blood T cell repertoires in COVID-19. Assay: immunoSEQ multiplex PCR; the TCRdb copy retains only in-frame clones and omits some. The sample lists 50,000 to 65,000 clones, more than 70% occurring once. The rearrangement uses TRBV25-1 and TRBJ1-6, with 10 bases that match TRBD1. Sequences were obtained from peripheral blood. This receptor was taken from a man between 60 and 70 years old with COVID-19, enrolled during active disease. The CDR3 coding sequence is TGTGCCAGCAGTCTGACAGGGGGCGATTCACCCCTCCACTTT. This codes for CASSLTGGDSPLHF.